This TCR beta chain was obtained from a study of blood T cell repertoires in COVID-19. CDR1 is SQVTM, CDR2 ANQGSEA, per germline. The CDR3 loop spans 13 amino acids. V lost 4 bases and J 2 bases, leaving 11 bases between the germline ends. The protocol was immunoSEQ multiplex PCR, while the TCRdb copy is restricted to in-frame clones and leaves out a portion. Of roughly 430,000 clones listed, more than 70% are singletons. Sequencing used PBMCs or T cells enriched from blood (not recorded which). This rearrangement joins TRBV29-1 to TRBJ2-5; possible D gene TRBD1, 6 bases. The TCR comes from a woman between 18 and 29 years old who had been exposed to COVID-19. CDR3 region: CSVGWTVQETQYF. CDR3 bases: TGCAGCGTTGGTTGGACAGTACAAGAGACCCAGTACTTC.